This T cell receptor beta chain was sequenced during a study of blood T cell repertoires in COVID-19. The CDR3 is 16 residues long. The ends lost 0 bases at V and 4 bases at J; junction bases unmatched: 4. Germline CDR1 MNHNS, CDR2 SASEGT. Here immunoSEQ multiplex PCR was the method, and the copy in TCRdb shows in-frame clones only, minus some. The sample holds under 35,000 clones, around 91% seen once. Material: peripheral blood. The chain combines TRBV6-1 with TRBJ2-2; 8 nucleotides agree with TRBD1. This receptor was taken from a man aged 60 to 69 with acute or convalescent COVID-19. CDR3 in amino acids: CASSEASRGLTGELFF. CDR3 in DNA: TGTGCCAGCAGTGAAGCGTCCAGGGGGCTCACCGGGGAGCTGTTTTTT.